What follows describes a single TCR beta chain. What it binds is not known. Only in-frame clones appear in the TCRdb table, and some are missing; sequencing was by immunoSEQ multiplex PCR. The table records 20,000 to 30,000 clones, roughly 80% of them present only once. Germline CDR1 and CDR2: SNHLY and FYNNEI. This CDR3 has 15 residues. Trimming removed 3 bases from V and 0 bases from J, with 10 bases in between. This sample stems from a study of OX40 agonist ivuxolimab in advanced cancers. Study-wide findings and caveats: Dose levels from 0.1 to 3.0 mg/kg saw CD4+ and CD8+ blood T cells expand clonally by week 6. It was also the case that some nonresponders had low normalized T-cell clonal expansion. Expanded clones belonging to CD8+ T cells outnumbered, on average, those of CD4+.

Autoimmune disease history or systemic immunosuppression disqualified patients. The TCR originated in an adult with an advanced solid tumor such as melanoma, head and neck, liver or kidney cancer. This sequence joins TRBV2 and TRBJ2-3; D could derive from TRBD1 or TRBD2 (5 bases each). Sequences were derived from CD4+ or CD8+ T cells sorted from blood, sampled in a trial of the OX40 agonist ivuxolimab. In DNA, the CDR3 is TGTGCCAGCAGTGAGGGGGTGTTTAGCACAGATACGCAGTATTTT. Its translation: CASSEGVFSTDTQYF. Using reference TRBV2 and TRBJ2-3 for the parts outside the CDR3, the full variable domain is EPEVTQTPSHQVTQMGQEVILRCVPISNHLYFYWYRQILGQKVEFLVSFYNNEISEKSEIFDDQFSVERPDGSNFTLKIRSTKLEDSAMYFCASSEGVFSTDTQYFGPGTRLTVL.